The present T cell receptor beta chain was sequenced within a study of shared clonotypes between healthy human individuals. The CDR3 has 16 residues. Looked up from germline, CDR1 is MNHNS and CDR2 is SASEGT. The trim removed 2 bases at V and 5 bases at J, leaving 3 bases unmatched. Produced via immunoSEQ multiplex PCR; TCRdb's table is partial and in-frame only. The sample has about 2.4 million clones, just over 90% seen once. The chain joins TRBV6-1 to TRBJ2-1; 13 bases map to TRBD2. This TCR derives from a young man in good health. Material: naive CD4+ T cells sorted from blood. Subset given: CD45RA+ positively selected. CDR3 sequence (DNA): TGTGCCAGCAGTGAAATGGGACTAGCGGGACACAATGAGCAGTTCTTC. Protein product: CASSEMGLAGHNEQFF.